This TCR beta chain was captured by sequencing in a study of response to subunit inactivated influenza vaccine. Whole-study results and caveats: Few new T cells, the authors suggested, are recruited by each seasonal influenza vaccination.

TCRdb re-called the RT-PCR reads with MiXCR, one entry per CDR3 protein. The repertoire consists of fewer than 250,000 distinct CDR3 sequences, with approximately 15% occurring once and the leading ten covering about 26%. CDR3 length: 12 amino acids. Trimming shortened V by 3 bases and J by 6 bases, and 9 bases separated the two germline ends. Germline V lookup: CDR1 GTSNPN, CDR2 SVGIG (reference sequence). This clonotype was picked up many times. The antigen is not known. The starting material was CD8+ T cells sorted from PBMCs, obtained 4 to 6 days after vaccination. The chain links TRBV30 to TRBJ2-1, with D perhaps TRBD1 or TRBD2 (5 bases each). The clonotype originates from a man aged 45-65 years who received an inactivated influenza vaccine. The CDR3 loop is CAWRGPPNEQFF. CDR3 nucleotide sequence: TGTGCCTGGAGGGGACCGCCCAATGAGCAGTTCTTC.